This T cell receptor (beta chain) came from a study of identical twins. Whole-study results and caveats: Models underpredicted monozygotic twin sharing of out-of-frame TCR alpha. For out-of-frame beta sequences, excess twin sharing was weaker.

After template switching added a universal primer site, the resulting cDNA carried unique molecular identifiers. TCRdb re-analysed the 5' RACE reads in MiXCR, keeping a single row per CDR3 protein. The repertoire holds 150,000 or so distinct CDR3 sequences, around 3.4% seen once, with roughly 8% in the top ten. The CDR3 covers 14 residues. V was trimmed by 6 bases and J by 0 bases, leaving 12 bases between them. CDR1 and CDR2 (germline): SQVTM, ANQGSEA. This clonotype was counted many times. Its target is not known. The specimen was memory T cells sorted from blood. The gene calls are TRBV29-1 and TRBJ2-1; no reliable D call. This receptor was taken from a man aged 18-30 years in good health. CDR3 in amino acids: CSVQRGSSYNEQFF. CDR3 bases: TGCAGCGTCCAGCGTGGCAGCTCCTACAATGAGCAGTTCTTC.